This section outlines one T cell receptor beta chain sequence together with its context. No antigen is known for it. No base-level quality is on record; no much larger clone is a single base apart. Library preparation used the immunoSEQ multiplex PCR assay. Regarding the original processing steps: A statistical classification framework was built to diagnose cytomegalovirus status from the catalog of TCR beta chain sequences. Held by TCRdb, this immuneACCESS table contains in-frame sequences only and omits some clones. Under half of the omission traces to an unresolved V gene where checked; the cause of the rest is unknown. The V and J calls and clone size were taken over from that table, and D and trimming were inferred from the DNA. This sample lists around 250,000 clones; about 90% were detected once. The ten largest make up 0.37% of the sample. Reading from cysteine to phenylalanine, the CDR3 counts 16 amino acids. The sequence is cut down to CDR3 DNA, 48 bases in frame from base 1. CDR1 and CDR2 were assigned from the germline V gene (reference sequence) as GTSNPN and SVGIG. V has 2 bases trimmed and J has 5 bases trimmed; junction bases matching no gene number 10.

This sample stems from a study of cytomegalovirus exposure and HLA in healthy donors (dated by TCRdb to the late 2010s). Background for the entire study: According to a later analysis, the 100 to 150 validation repertoires were produced on the same platform as the 700 or so repertoires of the first cohort. The aim of the study was to test whether cataloging public T cell receptors could identify signatures of past pathogen exposure. Besides the first cohort of roughly 660 subjects, a separate validation cohort made up of 120 or so different subjects was used. High-throughput TCR immunosequencing, statistical association of individual TCRs with disease status, and machine learning were combined to predict cytomegalovirus infection status.

Donors formed part of the validation cohort, which comprised 120 subjects and was distinct from the first cohort of fewer than 750 subjects. Summary of the overall study and its limitations: Most TCR sequences were seen in very few donors, while some public TCRs were found in many individuals. According to the authors, the approach could potentially be generalized to other disease states and immunological phenotypes. The validation cohort had no HLA typing available for a later analysis, so co-occurrence within that cohort was assessed over all 110 or so repertoires. In vitro tests confirmed that a few of the cytomegalovirus-associated TCR beta chains recognize cytomegalovirus antigens. Cytomegalovirus status was reported to be diagnosed by the classifier with high specificity and sensitivity in both the original and validation cohorts. Of the cluster scores, roughly 93% were above 0 in a later analysis, which found that TCRs clustered in the first cohort also tended to co-occur in the 120 validation repertoires. The study listed approximately 150 TCR beta chains as associated with cytomegalovirus.

The chain is made from TRBV30 and TRBJ1-5, with TRBD1 matching 9 junction bases. This clonotype was sampled from a woman aged 18 to 35 in good health and CMV-seronegative. The specimen was PBMCs. The DNA sequence is as follows: TGTGCCTGGAGTCCTCTACGGACAGGGGATGATCAGCCCCAGCATTTT. It is translated as CAWSPLRTGDDQPQHF.